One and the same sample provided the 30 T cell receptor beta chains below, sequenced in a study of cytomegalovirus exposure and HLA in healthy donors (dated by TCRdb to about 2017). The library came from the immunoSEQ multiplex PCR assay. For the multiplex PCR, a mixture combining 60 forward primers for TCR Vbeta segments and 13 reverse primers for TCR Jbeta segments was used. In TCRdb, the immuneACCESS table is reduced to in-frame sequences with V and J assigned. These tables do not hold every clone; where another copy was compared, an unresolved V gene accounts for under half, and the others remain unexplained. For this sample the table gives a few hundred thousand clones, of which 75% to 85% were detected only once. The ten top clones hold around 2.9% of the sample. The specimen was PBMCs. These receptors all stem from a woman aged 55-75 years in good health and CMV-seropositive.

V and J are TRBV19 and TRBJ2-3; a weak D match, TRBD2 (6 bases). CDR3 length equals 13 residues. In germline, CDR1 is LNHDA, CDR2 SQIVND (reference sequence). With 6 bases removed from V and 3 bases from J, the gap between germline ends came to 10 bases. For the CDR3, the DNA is TGTGCCAGTAGCGGAGGGAGAACAGATACGCAGTATTTT. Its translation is CASSGGRTDTQYF.

The CDR3 here is CASSPETGGGEQFF. In nucleotides, the CDR3 is TGTGCCAGCTCACCAGAGACAGGGGGAGGTGAGCAGTTCTTC. The chain combines TRBV18 with TRBJ2-1; 9 bases align to TRBD1. Germline V CDR1 and CDR2: KGHSH, LQKENI. The CDR3 length is 14 residues. V gave up 2 bases and J gave up 9 bases; unmatched junction bases: 5.

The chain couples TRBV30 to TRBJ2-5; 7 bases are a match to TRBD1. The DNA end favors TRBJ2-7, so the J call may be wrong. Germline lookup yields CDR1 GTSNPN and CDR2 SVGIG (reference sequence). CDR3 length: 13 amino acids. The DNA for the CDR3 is TGTGCCTGGTCGACAGGGTGGGCCTACGAGCAGTACTTC. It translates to CAWSTGWAYEQYF.

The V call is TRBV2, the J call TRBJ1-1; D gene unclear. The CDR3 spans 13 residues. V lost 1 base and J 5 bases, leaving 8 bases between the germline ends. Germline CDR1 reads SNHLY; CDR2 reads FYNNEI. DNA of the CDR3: TGTGCCAGCAGTGAAGACGGGTGGACTGAAGCTTTCTTT. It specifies CASSEDGWTEAFF.

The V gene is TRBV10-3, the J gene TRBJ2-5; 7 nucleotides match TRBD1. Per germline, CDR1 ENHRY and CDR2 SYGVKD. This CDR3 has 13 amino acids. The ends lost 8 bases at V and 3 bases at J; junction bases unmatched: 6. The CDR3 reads CAIGQELEETQYF. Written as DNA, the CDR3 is TGTGCCATCGGACAGGAGCTAGAAGAGACCCAGTACTTC.

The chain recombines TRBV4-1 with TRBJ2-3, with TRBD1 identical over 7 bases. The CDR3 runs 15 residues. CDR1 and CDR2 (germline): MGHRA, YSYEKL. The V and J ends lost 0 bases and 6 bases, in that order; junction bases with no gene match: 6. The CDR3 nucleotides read TGCGCCAGCAGCCAAGAAGGGGGCCGGTGGGATACGCAGTATTTT. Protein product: CASSQEGGRWDTQYF.

The CDR3 is CASSHLDWGQRTQYF. The DNA of the CDR3 is TGCGCCAGCAGCCACCTCGACTGGGGGCAGCGGACCCAGTACTTC. The chain carries TRBV5-1 and TRBJ2-5; a weak D match, TRBD1 (6 bases). The CDR3 sequence is 15 residues long. The germline V gene has CDR1 SGHRS and CDR2 YFSETQ. The V end lost 4 bases, the J end lost 7 bases, and 20 bases lay between the germline ends. Full variable domain (missing parts from reference TRBV5-1 and TRBJ2-5): KAGVTQTPRYLIKTRGQQVTLSCSPISGHRSVSWYQQTPGQGLQFLFEYFSETQRNKGNFPGRFSGRQFSNSRSEMNVSTLELGDSALYLCASSHLDWGQRTQYFGPGTRLLVL.

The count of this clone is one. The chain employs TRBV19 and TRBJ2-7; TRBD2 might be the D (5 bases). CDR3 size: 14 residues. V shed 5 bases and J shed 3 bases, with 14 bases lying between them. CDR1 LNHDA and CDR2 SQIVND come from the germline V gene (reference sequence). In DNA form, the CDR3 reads TGTGCCAGTAGTCCGAGCGGAGGCCACTACGAGCAGTACTTC. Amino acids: CASSPSGGHYEQYF.

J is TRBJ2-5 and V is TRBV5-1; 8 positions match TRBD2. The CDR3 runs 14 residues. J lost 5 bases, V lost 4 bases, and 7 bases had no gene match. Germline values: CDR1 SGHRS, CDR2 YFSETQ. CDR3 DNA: TGCGCCAGCAGCCCCGGCCGGGGGGGGGAGACCCAGTACTTC. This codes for CASSPGRGGETQYF.

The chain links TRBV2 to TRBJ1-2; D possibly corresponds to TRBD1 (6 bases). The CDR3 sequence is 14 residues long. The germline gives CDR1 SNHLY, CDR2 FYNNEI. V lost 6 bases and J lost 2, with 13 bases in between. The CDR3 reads CASSQQGANYGYTF. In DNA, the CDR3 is TGTGCCAGCAGCCAACAGGGCGCGAACTATGGCTACACCTTC.

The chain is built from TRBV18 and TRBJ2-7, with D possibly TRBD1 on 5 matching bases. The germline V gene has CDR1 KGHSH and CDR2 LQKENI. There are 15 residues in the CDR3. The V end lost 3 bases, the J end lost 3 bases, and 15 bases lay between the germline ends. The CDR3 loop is CASSPGPRTNYEQYF. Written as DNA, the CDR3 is TGTGCCAGCTCACCTGGACCCCGGACAAACTACGAGCAGTACTTC.

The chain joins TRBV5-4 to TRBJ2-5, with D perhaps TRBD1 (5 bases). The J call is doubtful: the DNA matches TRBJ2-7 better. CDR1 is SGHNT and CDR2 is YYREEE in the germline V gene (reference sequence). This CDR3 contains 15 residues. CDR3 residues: CASSLGTPPSGEQYF. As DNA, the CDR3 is TGTGCCAGCAGCTTGGGGACACCACCTTCGGGCGAGCAGTACTTC.

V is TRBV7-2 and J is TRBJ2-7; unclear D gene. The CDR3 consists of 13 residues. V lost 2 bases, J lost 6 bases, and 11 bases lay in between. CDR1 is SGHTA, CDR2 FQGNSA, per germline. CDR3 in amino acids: CASSLTGGGEQYF. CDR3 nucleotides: TGTGCCAGCAGCTTAACGGGTGGTGGCGAGCAGTACTTC.

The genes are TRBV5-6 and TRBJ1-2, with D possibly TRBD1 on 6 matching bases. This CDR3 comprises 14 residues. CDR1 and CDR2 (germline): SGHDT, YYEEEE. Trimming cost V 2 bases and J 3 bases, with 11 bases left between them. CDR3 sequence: CASSLGTTHYGYTF. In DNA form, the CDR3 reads TGTGCCAGCAGCTTAGGGACAACCCACTATGGCTACACCTTC.

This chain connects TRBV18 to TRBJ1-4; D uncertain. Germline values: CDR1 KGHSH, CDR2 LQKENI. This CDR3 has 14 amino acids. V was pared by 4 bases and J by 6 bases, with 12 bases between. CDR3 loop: CASSRGLMDEKLFF. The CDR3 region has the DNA TGTGCCAGCTCACGAGGACTAATGGATGAAAAACTGTTTTTT. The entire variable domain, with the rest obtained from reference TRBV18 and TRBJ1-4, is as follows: NAGVMQNPRHLVRRRGQEARLRCSPMKGHSHVYWYRQLPEEGLKFMVYLQKENIIDESGMPKERFSAEFPKEGPSILRIQQVVRGDSAAYFCASSRGLMDEKLFFGSGTQLSVL.

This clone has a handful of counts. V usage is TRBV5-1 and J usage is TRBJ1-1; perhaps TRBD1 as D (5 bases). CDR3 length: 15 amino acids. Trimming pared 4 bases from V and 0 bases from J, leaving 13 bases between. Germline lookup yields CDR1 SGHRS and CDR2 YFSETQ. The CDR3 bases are TGCGCCAGCAGCAAAACGACAGATATGAACACTGAAGCTTTCTTT. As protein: CASSKTTDMNTEAFF.

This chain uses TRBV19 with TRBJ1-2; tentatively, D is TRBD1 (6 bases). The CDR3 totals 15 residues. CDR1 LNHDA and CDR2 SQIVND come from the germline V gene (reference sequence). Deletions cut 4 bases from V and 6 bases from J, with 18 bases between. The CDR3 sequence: CASSRRTEQMDGYTF. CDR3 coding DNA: TGTGCCAGTAGTAGACGGACAGAGCAAATGGATGGCTACACCTTC.

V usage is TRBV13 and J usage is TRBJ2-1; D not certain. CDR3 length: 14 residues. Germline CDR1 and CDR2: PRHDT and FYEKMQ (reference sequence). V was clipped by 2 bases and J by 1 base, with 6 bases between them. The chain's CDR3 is CASSLSSSYNEQFF. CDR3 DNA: TGTGCCAGCAGCTTAAGCTCGTCCTACAATGAGCAGTTCTTC.

This chain's CDR3 is CASSTPGVDTQYF. The CDR3 nucleotides are TGTGCCAGCAGTACCCCGGGGGTGGATACGCAGTATTTT. The rearrangement uses TRBV9 and TRBJ2-3; TRBD2 is a possible D gene (6 bases). Trimming left V 5 bases short and J 6 bases short, with 13 bases between. The CDR3 sequence is 13 residues long. The germline gives CDR1 SGDLS, CDR2 YYNGEE.

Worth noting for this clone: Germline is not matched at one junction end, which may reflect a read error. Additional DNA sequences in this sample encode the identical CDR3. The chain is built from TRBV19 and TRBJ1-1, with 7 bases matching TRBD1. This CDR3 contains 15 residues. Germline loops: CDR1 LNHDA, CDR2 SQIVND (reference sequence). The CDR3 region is CASSSLGGRDTEAFF. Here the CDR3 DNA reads TGTGCTAGTAGTTCCCTAGGGGGCAGGGACACTGAAGCTTTCTTT.

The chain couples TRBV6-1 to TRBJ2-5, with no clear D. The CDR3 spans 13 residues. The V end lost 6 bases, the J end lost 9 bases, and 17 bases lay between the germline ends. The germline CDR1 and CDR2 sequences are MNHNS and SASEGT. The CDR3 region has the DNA TGTGCCAGCAGGAGAATTCATTCCCAGGCCCAGTACTTC. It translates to CASRRIHSQAQYF.

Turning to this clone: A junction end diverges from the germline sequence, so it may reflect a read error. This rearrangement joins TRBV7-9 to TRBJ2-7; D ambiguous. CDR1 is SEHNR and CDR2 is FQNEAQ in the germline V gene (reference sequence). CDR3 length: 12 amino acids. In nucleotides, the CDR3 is TGTTCCAGCAGCCGAACAACCTACGAGCAGTACTTC. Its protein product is CSSSRTTYEQYF.

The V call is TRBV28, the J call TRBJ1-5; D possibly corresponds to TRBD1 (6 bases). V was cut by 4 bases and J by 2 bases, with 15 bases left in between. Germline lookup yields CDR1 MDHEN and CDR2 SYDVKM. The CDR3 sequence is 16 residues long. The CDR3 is CASSSQTGGRNQPQHF. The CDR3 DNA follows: TGTGCCAGCAGTTCTCAGACGGGGGGCCGCAATCAGCCCCAGCATTTT.

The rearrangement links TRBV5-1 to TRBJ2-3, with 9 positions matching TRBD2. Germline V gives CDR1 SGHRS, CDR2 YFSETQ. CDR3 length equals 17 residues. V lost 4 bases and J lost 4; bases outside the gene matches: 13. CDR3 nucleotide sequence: TGCGCCAGCAGCCGTGGCACAGGTGCGGGGGGGGCAGATACGCAGTATTTT. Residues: CASSRGTGAGGADTQYF.

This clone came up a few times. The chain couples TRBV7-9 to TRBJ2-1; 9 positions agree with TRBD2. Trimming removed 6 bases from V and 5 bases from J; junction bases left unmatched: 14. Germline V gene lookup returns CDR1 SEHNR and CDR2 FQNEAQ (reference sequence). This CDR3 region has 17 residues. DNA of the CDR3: TGTGCCAGCAGTTTGGGATATGGGACTAGCCGGAACAATGAGCAGTTCTTC. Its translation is CASSLGYGTSRNNEQFF.

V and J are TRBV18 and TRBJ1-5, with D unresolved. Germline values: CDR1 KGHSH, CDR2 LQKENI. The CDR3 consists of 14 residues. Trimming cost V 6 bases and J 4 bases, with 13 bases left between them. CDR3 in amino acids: CASSPSSVNQPQHF. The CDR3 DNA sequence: TGTGCCAGCTCGCCGAGCTCGGTTAATCAGCCCCAGCATTTT. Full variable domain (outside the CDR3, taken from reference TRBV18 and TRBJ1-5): NAGVMQNPRHLVRRRGQEARLRCSPMKGHSHVYWYRQLPEEGLKFMVYLQKENIIDESGMPKERFSAEFPKEGPSILRIQQVVRGDSAAYFCASSPSSVNQPQHFGDGTRLSIL.

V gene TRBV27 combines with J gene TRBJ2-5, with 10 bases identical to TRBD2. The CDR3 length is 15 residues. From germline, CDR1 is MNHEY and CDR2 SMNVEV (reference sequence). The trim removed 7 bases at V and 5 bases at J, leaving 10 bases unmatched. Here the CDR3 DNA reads TGTGCCAGCACCTGGACAGCGGGGGGGCGTGAGACCCAGTACTTC. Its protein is CASTWTAGGRETQYF.

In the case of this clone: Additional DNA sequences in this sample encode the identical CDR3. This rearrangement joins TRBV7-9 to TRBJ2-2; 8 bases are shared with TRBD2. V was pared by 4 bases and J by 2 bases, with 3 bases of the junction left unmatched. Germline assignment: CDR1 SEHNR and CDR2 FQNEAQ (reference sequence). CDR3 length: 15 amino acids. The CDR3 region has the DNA TGTGCCAGCAGCTCGGGGGGGGCTAACACCGGGGAGCTGTTTTTT. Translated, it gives CASSSGGANTGELFF.

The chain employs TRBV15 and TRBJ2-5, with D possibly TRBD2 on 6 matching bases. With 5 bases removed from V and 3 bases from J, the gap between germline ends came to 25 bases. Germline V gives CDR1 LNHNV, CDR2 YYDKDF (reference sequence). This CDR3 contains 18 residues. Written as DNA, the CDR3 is TGTGCCACCAGCCAAACAACATCGGCCTGGAGGGGCGAAGAGACCCAGTACTTC. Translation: CATSQTTSAWRGEETQYF.

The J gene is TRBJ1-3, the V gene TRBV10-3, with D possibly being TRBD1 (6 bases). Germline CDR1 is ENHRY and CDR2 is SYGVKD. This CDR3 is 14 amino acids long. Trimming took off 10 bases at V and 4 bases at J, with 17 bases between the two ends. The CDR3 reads CATSPRTAGNTIYF. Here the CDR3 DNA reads TGTGCCACCTCCCCTAGGACAGCAGGAAACACCATATATTTT.